The sequence of this T cell receptor (beta chain) was determined in a study of blood T cell repertoires in COVID-19. On the study more broadly: Sites in the United States, Italy and Spain provided acute and convalescent COVID-19 samples. Sample material is recorded as cDNA or gDNA derived from T cells, B-cell-depleted T cells, or PBMCs.

Authors' data handling: For nucleated cells, counts were estimated from reference gene primer amplification. Assay: immunoSEQ multiplex PCR; the TCRdb copy retains only in-frame clones and omits some. V, J and clone size were drawn from that table, and D and trimming were deduced from the DNA. In the table there are over 75,000 clones, 90% of which are singletons. The sample was peripheral blood. This clonotype originated in a human donor with active COVID-19. The donor label of this sample is uncertain.

CDR3 bases: TGTGCCAGCACGTTAGCGGGGGGCACAGATACGCAGTATTTT. Translating gives CASTLAGGTDTQYF. The chain uses TRBV6-5 and TRBJ2-3; 9 nucleotides match TRBD2. The ends lost 7 bases at V and 1 base at J; junction bases unmatched: 3. Germline CDR1 is MNHEY and CDR2 is SVGAGI. CDR3 length: 14 residues.